This is a list of T cell receptor beta chains from one sample in a study of blood T cell repertoires in COVID-19. Profiled with immunoSEQ multiplex PCR; TCRdb holds only in-frame clones, not every one. The profile shows about 280,000 clones, around nine tenths of them singletons. The sequencing input was peripheral blood. These receptors were taken from a man aged 35-49 years with active or convalescent COVID-19. Both conserved end residues are part of each CDR3. The order of the fields is D gene, V gene, clone size, J gene, CDR3 DNA, CDR3 protein. A D gene is named only where the DNA matches it firmly. Clone size appears in some rows only: once, few, many, or a class for an expanded clone.

NA	TRBV30	NA	TRBJ2-6	TGTGCCTGGAGTGAGGGAGTCTCTGGGGCCAACGTCCTGACTTTC	CAWSEGVSGANVLTF
TRBD1	TRBV28	NA	TRBJ1-2	TGTGCCAGTGGTCAGGGGGATGATGGCTACACCTTC	CASGQGDDGYTF
TRBD1	TRBV4-1	NA	TRBJ2-7	TGCGCCAGCAGCCAACTGACAGGGGGCGAGGAGCAGTACTTC	CASSQLTGGEEQYF
TRBD2	TRBV5-4	NA	TRBJ2-2	TGTGCCAGCAGCTTATCCAGCGGGACCGCGAACACCGGGGAGCTGTTTTTT	CASSLSSGTANTGELFF
NA	TRBV7-3	once	TRBJ2-2	TGTGCCAGCAGCTTGTCGGGGGGCCCTAACACCGGGGAGCTGTTTTTT	CASSLSGGPNTGELFF
NA	TRBV11-2	NA	TRBJ2-2	TGTGCCAGCAGCTTAGTCGAGAAAAACACCGGGGAGCTGTTTTTT	CASSLVEKNTGELFF
NA	TRBV5-1	NA	TRBJ2-5	TGCGCCAGCAGCCCCCTGCCCGGGGAGACCCAGTACTTC	CASSPLPGETQYF
NA	TRBV2	NA	TRBJ2-7	TGTGCCAGCAGTGAAGGGAGGGACTGGGGCGAGCAGTACTTC	CASSEGRDWGEQYF
TRBD2	TRBV7-9	NA	TRBJ2-1	TGTGCCGGGCGGCTAGCGGCCTACAATGAGCAGTTCTTC	CAGRLAAYNEQFF
NA	TRBV30	NA	TRBJ1-1	TGTGCCTGGAGTCTGTCCGGGAACACTGAAGCTTTCTTT	CAWSLSGNTEAFF
TRBD2	TRBV18	NA	TRBJ2-3	TGTGCCAGCTCACCGAGGACTAGCGGGAGAGGCACAGATACGCAGTATTTT	CASSPRTSGRGTDTQYF
NA	TRBV3-1/TRBV3-2	NA	TRBJ1-3	TGTGCCAGCAGCCAAGCTACAGGTACTGGAAACACCATATATTTT	CASSQATGTGNTIYF
TRBD1	TRBV15	few	TRBJ2-2	TGTGCCACCAGCAGACTTAATTACAGGGGTACGACCGGGGAGCTGTTTTTT	CATSRLNYRGTTGELFF
NA	TRBV18	once	TRBJ2-1	TGTGCCAGCTCACCGAGGATCGCGAGCTCCTACAATGAGCAGTTCTTC	CASSPRIASSYNEQFF
TRBD2	TRBV5-4	NA	TRBJ2-3	TGTGCCAGCAGCGTTTCCCCCCTAGCGGGGTTCACAGATACGCAGTATTTT	CASSVSPLAGFTDTQYF
TRBD2	TRBV19	once	TRBJ2-5	TGTGCCAGTAGTATAGCTGGAGCGGGGAGGCAAGAGACCCAGTACTTC	CASSIAGAGRQETQYF
NA	TRBV6-5	NA	TRBJ1-1	TGTGCCAGCCCCCTGGGAGGGGATAACACTGAAGCTTTCTTT	CASPLGGDNTEAFF
TRBD1	TRBV11-3	NA	TRBJ2-7	TGTGCCAGCAGCTTAGATCCGGGACAGGCCTACGAGCAGTACTTC	CASSLDPGQAYEQYF
NA	TRBV5-1	NA	TRBJ1-3	TGCGCCAGCAGCCCAGGACACGTCTCTGGAAACACCATATATTTT	CASSPGHVSGNTIYF
NA	TRBV9	NA	TRBJ2-3	TGTGCCAGCTCCTCGCCAGGGATGTCAGATACGCAGTATTTT	CASSSPGMSDTQYF
TRBD1	TRBV11-2	NA	TRBJ1-2	TGTGCCAGCAGCTCTTGGGACAGGGATGGAGCTAACTATGGCTACACCTTC	CASSSWDRDGANYGYTF
TRBD1	TRBV7-3	NA	TRBJ1-6	TGTGCCAGCAGCTTAACGGGACAGACCAATTCACCCCTCCACTTT	CASSLTGQTNSPLHF
NA	TRBV5-6	NA	TRBJ2-5	TGTGCCAGCAGCTTGACAGGGTCGGAGACCCAGTACTTC	CASSLTGSETQYF
NA	TRBV11-2	NA	TRBJ1-1	TGTGCCAGCAGCTTAGGGGCAGGGGACAACACTGAAGCTTTCTTT	CASSLGAGDNTEAFF
NA	TRBV5-6	NA	TRBJ1-1	TGTGCCAGCAGCTTGGGTGACATCAGGCCTTTCTTT	CASSLGDIRPFF
TRBD1	TRBV24-1	once	TRBJ2-5	TGTGCCACCAGTGATCCTGACAGGGGAGAGACCCAGTACTTC	CATSDPDRGETQYF
NA	TRBV5-1	NA	TRBJ2-5	TGCGCCAGCAGCCTATGGCCGACAGGTTCAGAGACCCAGTACTTC	CASSLWPTGSETQYF
TRBD1	TRBV5-1	NA	TRBJ2-2	TGCGCCAGCAGCACCATGACAGGGGCGGGTATGGCCGGGGAGCTGTTTTTT	CASSTMTGAGMAGELFF
TRBD2	TRBV3-1/TRBV3-2	NA	TRBJ2-2	TGTGCCAGCAGCCTCGCAGGGAGGGTGAACACCGGGGAGCTGTTTTTT	CASSLAGRVNTGELFF
NA	TRBV10-3	NA	TRBJ2-7	TGTGCCATCAGTGAGACGGGGAGAAGCTCCTACGAGCAGTACTTC	CAISETGRSSYEQYF
NA	TRBV7-9	NA	TRBJ2-7	TGTGCCAGCAGCTTACCCCCAGGGACTCGCTCCTACGAGCAGTACTTC	CASSLPPGTRSYEQYF
NA	TRBV5-4	NA	TRBJ1-3	TGTGCCAGCAGCTTGGACCCTAACTCTGGAAACACCATATATTTT	CASSLDPNSGNTIYF
NA	TRBV11-2	NA	TRBJ1-3	TGTGCCAGCAGCACGGGGGTTAACACCATATATTTT	CASSTGVNTIYF
NA	TRBV7-9	once	TRBJ1-1	TGTGCCAGCAGCCCGGAGGCAGGTAGGATGAACACTGAAGCTTTCTTT	CASSPEAGRMNTEAFF
NA	TRBV6-6	once	TRBJ1-5	TGTGCCAGCTCCTACCGGGACACTGCGCCCTATCAGCCCCAGCATTTT	CASSYRDTAPYQPQHF